The 29 T cell receptor beta chains given below trace back to one sample, sequenced in a study of CD8+ T cells in alopecia areata. Investigators isolated RNA and reverse transcribed it into cDNA to act as the sequencing template. The table came from immunoSEQ multiplex PCR; TCRdb's copy has only in-frame clones and leaves some out. The top ten clones hold roughly 19% of a sample with approximately 99,000 clones, 59% of them seen once. The material sequenced was CD8+ T cells sorted from blood. Receptors originate from a human donor in good health.

The J gene is TRBJ1-1, the V gene TRBV5-4, with D perhaps TRBD1 (6 bases). Trimming removed 1 base at V and 1 base at J, with 11 bases between. The CDR3 spans 15 residues. Germline CDR1 and CDR2: SGHNT and YYREEE (reference sequence). CDR3 protein: CASSLRAGENTEAFF. The DNA of the CDR3 is TGTGCCAGCAGCTTGAGGGCAGGGGAGAACACTGAAGCTTTCTTT.

V usage is TRBV4-1 and J usage is TRBJ1-1; 8 bases fit TRBD1. This CDR3 contains 14 residues. CDR1 MGHRA and CDR2 YSYEKL come from the germline V gene. With 4 bases clipped from V and 5 bases from J, the junction kept 6 bases outside the gene matches. Here the CDR3 reads CASSRRGLGTEAFF. The DNA of the CDR3 is TGCGCCAGCAGCCGCAGGGGGCTGGGGACTGAAGCTTTCTTT.

The chain is built from TRBV6-5 and TRBJ1-1; D is ambiguous. The ends were cut back, 4 bases at V and 4 bases at J, with 13 bases in the middle. Germline V lookup: CDR1 MNHEY, CDR2 SVGAGI. The CDR3 loop spans 14 amino acids. The CDR3 DNA reads as TGTGCCAGCAGTTCCCAACCCGCAGGCACTGAAGCTTTCTTT. It encodes CASSSQPAGTEAFF.

V and J are TRBV7-9 and TRBJ2-5; either TRBD1 or TRBD2 may fit D (6 bases each). The CDR3 extends over 14 amino acids. Trimming removed 1 base from V and 5 bases from J, with 11 bases in between. Germline CDR1 is SEHNR and CDR2 is FQNEAQ (reference sequence). As DNA, the CDR3 is TGTGCCAGCAGCTTAGTAGGGGGGAAGGAGACCCAGTACTTC. Its protein is CASSLVGGKETQYF.

The J gene is TRBJ2-5, the V gene TRBV7-8; 7 bases map to TRBD2. J lost 2 bases, V lost 5 bases, and 5 bases had no gene match. Germline lookup yields CDR1 SGHVS and CDR2 FQNEAQ. CDR3 length: 14 amino acids. The DNA of the CDR3 is TGTGCCAGCAGCCTTCGAGCGGGGCAAGAGACCCAGTACTTC. Translation: CASSLRAGQETQYF.

The chain has TRBV19 and TRBJ1-1; the D gene is possibly TRBD1 (6 bases). The CDR3 runs to 11 residues. V was pared by 7 bases and J by 10 bases, with 13 bases between. CDR1 is LNHDA, CDR2 SQIVND, per germline (reference sequence). The CDR3 here is CASTYGGGAFF. DNA for the CDR3: TGTGCCAGTACTTATGGGGGCGGAGCTTTCTTT.

In its sample, this clone was seen a few times. J is TRBJ2-1 and V is TRBV7-9; TRBD1 agrees at 9 bases. J lost 7 bases, V lost 2 bases, and 9 bases had no gene match. The germline V gene encodes CDR1 SEHNR and CDR2 FQNEAQ (reference sequence). This CDR3 comprises 16 residues. This CDR3 reads CASSLTRTGAVNEQFF. The CDR3 nucleotides are TGTGCCAGCAGCTTAACCCGGACAGGGGCTGTAAATGAGCAGTTCTTC.

J is TRBJ1-6 and V is TRBV15; no clear D gene. V gave up 0 bases and J gave up 5 bases, with 14 bases separating them. Germline CDR1 LNHNV, CDR2 YYDKDF (reference sequence). This CDR3 has 17 residues. The CDR3 is CATSRDRVAADNSPLHF. The CDR3 region has the DNA TGTGCCACCAGCAGAGATAGGGTGGCAGCCGATAATTCACCCCTCCACTTT.

This clone was detected only a few times. The chain uses TRBV29-1 and TRBJ1-2; D is uncertain. Germline CDR1 SQVTM, CDR2 ANQGSEA. There are 12 residues in the CDR3. The V gene lost 4 bases and the J gene lost 4 bases, with 10 bases spanning the gap. This chain's CDR3 is CSVGPDFYGYTF. Written as DNA, the CDR3 is TGCAGCGTTGGACCGGACTTCTATGGCTACACCTTC.

CDR3 nucleotide sequence: TGTGCCACCAGCGTGGTGACAGGGGTAGCCAAAAACATTCAGTACTTC. Protein product: CATSVVTGVAKNIQYF. V gene TRBV15 combines with J gene TRBJ2-4, with 8 bases lining up with TRBD1. The V gene's germline CDR1 is LNHNV and CDR2 YYDKDF (reference sequence). Trimming at V came to 5 bases and at J to 0 bases, leaving 6 bases not matched to a gene. This CDR3 is 16 amino acids long.

CDR3 nucleotide sequence: TGTGCCAGCAGTTTATCGCCGTCAGACTATTCCCCCTATGGCTACACCTTC. Encoded protein: CASSLSPSDYSPYGYTF. The J gene is TRBJ1-2, the V gene TRBV27; D unclear. Germline V CDR1 and CDR2: MNHEY, SMNVEV (reference sequence). V gave up 0 bases and J gave up 4 bases, with 18 bases separating them. This CDR3 has 17 amino acids.

This clone was picked up one time. The rearrangement links TRBV7-9 to TRBJ2-5; 8 bases line up with TRBD1. Trimming at V came to 2 bases and at J to 5 bases, leaving 7 bases not matched to a gene. The germline V gene has CDR1 SEHNR and CDR2 FQNEAQ (reference sequence). CDR3 length equals 15 residues. CDR3 coding DNA: TGTGCCAGCAGCTTACACACAGGGGGACAGGAGACCCAGTACTTC. Translating it yields CASSLHTGGQETQYF.

The gene calls are TRBV29-1 and TRBJ1-1; TRBD1 is a possible D gene (6 bases). CDR1 is SQVTM, CDR2 ANQGSEA, per germline. Trimming took off 8 bases at V and 3 bases at J, with 16 bases between the two ends. The CDR3 runs 13 residues. CDR3 amino acids: CSIPSEGDTEAFF. The CDR3 region has the DNA TGCAGCATACCTTCGGAGGGGGACACTGAAGCTTTCTTT.

This clone has just a few counts. The rearrangement joins TRBV29-1 to TRBJ2-5, with TRBD1 matching over 9 bases. Germline V CDR1 and CDR2: SQVTM, ANQGSEA. The trim removed 6 bases at V and 2 bases at J, leaving 10 bases unmatched. The CDR3 extends over 15 amino acids. The CDR3 nucleotides are TGCAGCGTCGAACTCCGGGACAGGGAACAAGAGACCCAGTACTTC. It is translated as CSVELRDREQETQYF.

The V and J genes are TRBV5-6 and TRBJ1-1; D call uncertain. CDR1 is SGHDT and CDR2 is YYEEEE in the germline V gene. V was trimmed by 3 bases and J by 3 bases, leaving 15 bases between them. This CDR3 is built from 15 residues. The CDR3 nucleotides read TGTGCCAGCAGCTGGGCCCCTTGGACTTACACTGAAGCTTTCTTT. Its translation is CASSWAPWTYTEAFF. The variable domain in full, with the rest retrieved from reference TRBV5-6 and TRBJ1-1, is DAGVTQSPTHLIKTRGQQVTLRCSPKSGHDTVSWYQQALGQGPQFIFQYYEEEERQRGNFPDRFSGHQFPNYSSELNVNALLLGDSALYLCASSWAPWTYTEAFFGQGTRLTVV.

This clone was counted many times. The chain combines TRBV6-1 with TRBJ2-2; D not resolved. Trimming took 5 bases from V and 5 from J, leaving 12 bases between them. The CDR3 is 14 residues long. Germline V gives CDR1 MNHNS, CDR2 SASEGT. The CDR3 DNA reads TGTGCCAGCAGTCCCCTCGAGGAGACCGGGGAGCTGTTTTTT. Protein product: CASSPLEETGELFF.

This clone appeared a few times. The chain couples TRBV25-1 to TRBJ2-1; D gene unclear. From germline, CDR1 is MGHDK and CDR2 SYGVNS. Trimming took 1 base from V and 9 from J, leaving 7 bases between them. This CDR3 region has 12 residues. This CDR3 reads CASSEFSAEQFF. The CDR3 bases are TGTGCCAGCAGTGAATTTTCGGCTGAGCAGTTCTTC.

The chain employs TRBV29-1 and TRBJ2-3, with 9 positions matching TRBD2. From germline, CDR1 is SQVTM and CDR2 ANQGSEA. The CDR3 contains 17 residues. Trimming cost V 6 bases and J 2 bases; bases outside gene matches: 15. CDR3 residues: CSVSGQRGAPTTDTQYF. CDR3 nucleotide sequence: TGCAGCGTGTCGGGGCAGCGGGGGGCTCCAACCACAGATACGCAGTATTTT.

This chain links TRBV5-6 with TRBJ1-1; TRBD1 is a possible D gene (6 bases). CDR3 size: 15 residues. Germline-derived CDR1 and CDR2 are SGHDT and YYEEEE. Trimming pared 4 bases from V and 4 bases from J, leaving 17 bases between. As DNA, the CDR3 is TGTGCCAGCAGCCTTGGGTTGGGGGCCGCCACTGAAGCTTTCTTT. This codes for CASSLGLGAATEAFF.

The rearrangement uses TRBV4-1 and TRBJ2-1; TRBD2 agrees at 11 bases. CDR3 length: 17 amino acids. Unmatched junction bases numbered 5, after V lost 1 base and J lost 3 bases. Per the germline V gene, CDR1 is MGHRA and CDR2 is YSYEKL. The CDR3 bases are TGCGCCAGCAGCCAAGCTGGGACTAGCGGATACTACAATGAGCAGTTCTTC. Protein product: CASSQAGTSGYYNEQFF.

On this clone itself: The same CDR3 is also encoded by other DNA sequences in this sample. The rearrangement uses TRBV7-9 and TRBJ2-1; possibly TRBD2 for D (5 bases). V was trimmed by 0 bases and J by 0 bases, leaving 9 bases between them. The CDR3 runs to 16 residues. Germline CDR1 is SEHNR and CDR2 is FQNEAQ (reference sequence). CDR3 loop: CASSLAPGSSYNEQFF. CDR3 DNA sequence: TGTGCCAGCAGCTTAGCGCCGGGGAGCTCCTACAATGAGCAGTTCTTC. Drawing the rest from reference TRBV7-9 and TRBJ2-1, the complete variable domain is DTGVSQNPRHKITKRGQNVTFRCDPISEHNRLYWYRQTLGQGPEFLTYFQNEAQLEKSRLLSDRFSAERPKGSFSTLEIQRTEQGDSAMYLCASSLAPGSSYNEQFFGPGTRLTVL.

The V and J genes are TRBV25-1 and TRBJ1-1; a possible D gene is TRBD1 (5 bases). With 3 bases removed from V and 7 bases from J, the gap between germline ends came to 21 bases. The CDR3 runs to 16 residues. Looked up from germline, CDR1 is MGHDK and CDR2 is SYGVNS. Written as DNA, the CDR3 is TGTGCCAGCAGTGACGTAACCGGCAGGGAAGACGGTGAAGCTTTCTTT. The encoded protein is CASSDVTGREDGEAFF.

V is TRBV5-1 and J is TRBJ1-2; D gene uncertain. Trimming took 4 bases from V and 5 from J, leaving 15 bases between them. The CDR3 loop spans 14 amino acids. Germline V lookup: CDR1 SGHRS, CDR2 YFSETQ. The CDR3 sequence: CASSPGGWAYGYTF. CDR3 DNA: TGCGCCAGCAGCCCAGGAGGGTGGGCTTATGGCTACACCTTC. The entire variable domain, with the rest obtained from reference TRBV5-1 and TRBJ1-2, is as follows: KAGVTQTPRYLIKTRGQQVTLSCSPISGHRSVSWYQQTPGQGLQFLFEYFSETQRNKGNFPGRFSGRQFSNSRSEMNVSTLELGDSALYLCASSPGGWAYGYTFGSGTRLTVV.

The rearrangement uses TRBV19 and TRBJ2-2; D is unresolved. Trimming removed 1 base at V and 3 bases at J, with 6 bases between. Germline CDR1 LNHDA, CDR2 SQIVND (reference sequence). The CDR3 has 14 residues. CDR3 sequence (DNA): TGTGCCAGTAGTATAGCGACCTACACCGGGGAGCTGTTTTTT. Translation gives CASSIATYTGELFF.

The table lists this clone with a few counts. The same CDR3 also results from other DNA sequences found in this sample. V and J are TRBV29-1 and TRBJ1-2; no clear D. V gave up 1 base and J gave up 3 bases, with 3 bases separating them. The CDR3 covers 11 residues. Germline values: CDR1 SQVTM, CDR2 ANQGSEA. The CDR3 coding sequence is TGCAGCGTTGAAGGGGACTATGGCTACACCTTC. The encoded protein is CSVEGDYGYTF.

The V call is TRBV6-5, the J call TRBJ2-2, with a possible D match to TRBD2 (6 bases). Germline V gives CDR1 MNHEY, CDR2 SVGAGI. The CDR3 is made up of 16 amino acids. V shed 4 bases and J shed 6 bases, with 18 bases lying between them. The CDR3 DNA sequence: TGTGCCAGCAGTTCGGTCAGACTAGATGCGGCCGGGGAGCTGTTTTTT. This sequence encodes CASSSVRLDAAGELFF.

The chain recombines TRBV27 with TRBJ2-7; 9 bases are shared with TRBD1. The junction had 7 bases not matched to a gene; V was cut back by 2 bases and J by 5 bases. This CDR3 has 15 amino acids. Germline V gene data show CDR1 as MNHEY and CDR2 as SMNVEV (reference sequence). CDR3 DNA sequence: TGTGCCAGCAGTTTAGCCGGGACAGGGCCACACGAGCAGTACTTC. This translates into CASSLAGTGPHEQYF.

CDR3 protein: CASSVGGRNYEQYF. The CDR3, as DNA: TGTGCCAGCAGCGTAGGGGGCAGAAACTACGAGCAGTACTTC. The V and J genes are TRBV9 and TRBJ2-7; D may be TRBD1 (5 bases). The CDR3 sequence is 14 residues long. V was trimmed by 0 bases and J by 3 bases, leaving 10 bases between them. Germline CDR1 and CDR2: SGDLS and YYNGEE.

This chain links TRBV7-9 with TRBJ2-7; D gene ambiguous. The V and J ends lost 9 bases and 5 bases respectively, with 23 bases between them. Germline CDR1 SEHNR, CDR2 FQNEAQ (reference sequence). This CDR3 region has 15 residues. The CDR3 loop is CARRRETVLSHEQYF. The CDR3 DNA follows: TGTGCCAGGCGACGTGAGACCGTATTGTCCCACGAGCAGTACTTC.